The clone carrying this T cell receptor (beta chain) is judged medium-sized. Its antigen is not identified. Each CDR3 protein gets one entry after TCRdb re-called the 5' RACE reads with MiXCR. There are over 3,500 distinct CDR3 sequences in the sample; under 6.5% occur only once, and around a third lies in the top ten. The sample originates from a study of spatial heterogeneity in lung cancer. Described time point: sample taken at primary tumor resection. Study findings and constraints: Tracking of tumor mutation counts was seen in expanded intratumoral alpha and beta TCR counts.

This clonotype originated in a male donor with early-stage non-small cell lung cancer. Here the sequenced sample was lung tumor tissue, taken at surgery.

As DNA, the CDR3 is TGTGCCACCAGCAAGGGACTATTCACAGATACGCAGTATTTT. Its translation is CATSKGLFTDTQYF. V gene TRBV15 combines with J gene TRBJ2-3; 7 bases match TRBD2. Unmatched junction bases numbered 3, after V lost 4 bases and J lost 2 bases. Germline lookup yields CDR1 LNHNV and CDR2 YYDKDF (reference sequence). The CDR3 spans 14 residues.